This paragraph covers one T cell receptor beta chain sequence. This CDR3 is built from 17 residues. CDR1 LGHNA and CDR2 YNFKEQ come from the germline V gene. Unmatched junction bases numbered 9, after V lost 4 bases and J lost 3 bases. The data were taken from a study of blood T cell repertoires in COVID-19. Authors' analysis steps: Estimation of nucleated cell counts relied on the amplification of reference gene primers. Generated by immunoSEQ multiplex PCR, the TCRdb table keeps only in-frame clones and is missing some. V, J and clone size reflect that table, while D and trimming were determined from the DNA. The top ten clones hold more than 15% of a sample with roughly 88,000 clones, around 75% of them seen once.

Sequencing was carried out using peripheral blood. The chain has TRBV4-2 and TRBJ2-3; 11 bases agree with TRBD2. The receptor was isolated from an elderly woman with active or convalescent COVID-19. Written as DNA, the CDR3 is TGTGCCAGCAGCCCCATAGCGGGAGGGCTCGGGACAGATACGCAGTATTTT. As protein: CASSPIAGGLGTDTQYF.